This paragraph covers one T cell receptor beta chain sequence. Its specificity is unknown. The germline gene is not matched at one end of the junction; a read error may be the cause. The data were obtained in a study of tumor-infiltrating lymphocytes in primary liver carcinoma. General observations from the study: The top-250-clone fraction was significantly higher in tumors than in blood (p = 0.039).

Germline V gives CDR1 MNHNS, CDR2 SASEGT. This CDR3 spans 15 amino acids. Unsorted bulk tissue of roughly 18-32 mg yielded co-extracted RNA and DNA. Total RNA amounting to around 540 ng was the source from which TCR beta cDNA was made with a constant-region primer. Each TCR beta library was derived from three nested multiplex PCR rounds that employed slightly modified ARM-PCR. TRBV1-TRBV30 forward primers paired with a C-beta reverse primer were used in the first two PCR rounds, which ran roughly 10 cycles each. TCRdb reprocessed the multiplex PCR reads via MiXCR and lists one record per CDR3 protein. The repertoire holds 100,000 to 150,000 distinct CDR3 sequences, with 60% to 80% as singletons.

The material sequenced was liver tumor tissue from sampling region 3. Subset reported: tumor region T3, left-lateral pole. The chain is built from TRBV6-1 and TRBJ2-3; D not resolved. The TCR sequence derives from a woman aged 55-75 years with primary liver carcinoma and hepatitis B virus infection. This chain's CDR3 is CASSEAARLTDTRYF. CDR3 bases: TGTGCCAGCAGTGAAGCGGCCAGACTCACAGATACGCGGTATTTT.